This entry describes one T cell receptor (beta chain). The sample is drawn from a study of low-dose radiotherapy and immunotherapy resistance in tumors. The length of the CDR3 is 16 residues. Alpha and beta chains were covered, as first-strand cDNA relied on TRAV- and TRBV-specific primers. With a constant-region primer and a V-primer adapter, TCRs were subjected to 15 to 25 PCR cycles of amplification. TCRdb re-analysed the reads in MiXCR, keeping a single row per CDR3 protein. The sample records more than 45,000 distinct CDR3 sequences, approximately 26% being singletons. The time point was: before trial treatment.

The material sequenced was PBMCs, taken before treatment. This sequence joins TRBV21-1 and TRBJ2-5. TRBV21-1 is classified as a pseudogene. This receptor was taken from a male donor with prostate cancer. The CDR3 nucleotides are TGTGCCAGCAGCAAATTCACAAGGACCACGCAAGAGACCCAGTACTTC. It translates to CASSKFTRTTQETQYF.